These 17 T cell receptor beta chains originate from one sample sequenced in a study of OX40 agonist ivuxolimab in advanced cancers. The library was built by means of the immunoSEQ multiplex PCR assay. TCRdb limited this immuneACCESS table to in-frame rearrangements with V and J called. A share of clones is missing; checked studies link under half to unresolved V genes, and the rest is unexplained. This sample is represented by tens of thousands of clones; about 85% of them were singletons. Of the sample, less than 0.85% is held by the ten largest clones. The material sequenced was CD4+ or CD8+ T cells sorted from blood, taken in a trial of the OX40 agonist ivuxolimab. All receptors come from an adult with an advanced solid tumor such as melanoma, head and neck, liver or kidney cancer.

This clone was recorded once. V and J are TRBV28 and TRBJ2-4; D unresolved. The CDR3 sequence is 17 residues long. V was shortened by 6 bases and J by 1 base, with 19 bases between the two germline ends. Germline CDR1 and CDR2: MDHEN and SYDVKM. In nucleotides, the CDR3 is TGTGCCAGCAGCCCGATCCTCGGGCCCCTGGCCAAAAACATTCAGTACTTC. The encoded protein is CASSPILGPLAKNIQYF.

This clone turned up a few times. This rearrangement joins TRBV7-9 to TRBJ2-2; 10 positions match TRBD1. Germline lookup yields CDR1 SEHNR and CDR2 FQNEAQ (reference sequence). Losses at the gene ends were 5 bases for V and 2 bases for J; bases not matched to a gene: 8. The CDR3 is made up of 17 amino acids. The CDR3 DNA reads TGTGCCAGCAGCGCCACCGGGACAGGGGTCAACACCGGGGAGCTGTTTTTT. Its translation is CASSATGTGVNTGELFF.

The chain carries TRBV5-1 and TRBJ2-2; 13 nucleotides line up with TRBD2. The CDR3 is 16 amino acids. The V and J ends lost 4 bases and 6 bases, in that order; junction bases with no gene match: 6. CDR1 and CDR2 from the germline V gene are SGHRS and YFSETQ. The CDR3 nucleotides read TGCGCCAGCAGCATACGGACTAGCGGGAGCCCCGGGGAGCTGTTTTTT. Its translation: CASSIRTSGSPGELFF. Full variable domain (outside the CDR3, taken from reference TRBV5-1 and TRBJ2-2): KAGVTQTPRYLIKTRGQQVTLSCSPISGHRSVSWYQQTPGQGLQFLFEYFSETQRNKGNFPGRFSGRQFSNSRSEMNVSTLELGDSALYLCASSIRTSGSPGELFFGEGSRLTVL.

This clone was counted a single time. This chain connects TRBV4-1 to TRBJ1-6, with D perhaps matching TRBD1 (5 bases). V lost 0 bases to trimming and J lost 8 bases, with 8 bases between them. Per the germline V gene, CDR1 is MGHRA and CDR2 is YSYEKL. The CDR3 is 14 residues long. The CDR3 region has the DNA TGCGCCAGCAGCCAAGACAGGGCGCATTCACCCCTCCACTTT. Its translation: CASSQDRAHSPLHF.

This chain joins TRBV28 and TRBJ1-1; D is possibly TRBD1 (6 bases). Germline lookup yields CDR1 MDHEN and CDR2 SYDVKM. The length of the CDR3 is 15 residues. V was clipped by 5 bases and J by 4 bases, with 17 bases between them. The CDR3 sequence is CASSPPQGLGTEAFF. In DNA form, the CDR3 reads TGTGCCAGCAGTCCCCCACAGGGCTTGGGCACTGAAGCTTTCTTT. The full variable domain, with the rest looked up from reference TRBV28 and TRBJ1-1, is DVKVTQSSRYLVKRTGEKVFLECVQDMDHENMFWYRQDPGLGLRLIYFSYDVKMKEKGDIPEGYSVSREKKERFSLILESASTNQTSMYLCASSPPQGLGTEAFFGQGTRLTVV.

This clone is labeled as medium-sized. This chain uses TRBV4-3 with TRBJ1-5; D uncertain. V was clipped by 0 bases and J by 4 bases, with 7 bases between them. This CDR3 is built from 14 residues. Germline assignment: CDR1 LGHNA and CDR2 YSLEER. The chain's CDR3 is CASSQEPRNQPQHF. The CDR3, as DNA: TGCGCCAGCAGCCAAGAACCCCGTAATCAGCCCCAGCATTTT.

The chain uses TRBV28 and TRBJ2-7; 8 positions match TRBD1. The V segment lost 2 bases and the J segment 4 bases; nucleotides outside the gene matches: 7. The CDR3 is 15 amino acids. Germline V gene sequence: CDR1 MDHEN, CDR2 SYDVKM. CDR3 sequence reads: CASSLPGQVLYEQYF. For the CDR3, the DNA is TGTGCCAGCAGTTTACCGGGACAGGTCTTGTACGAGCAGTACTTC.

The chain joins TRBV9 to TRBJ2-3; D might be TRBD1 (6 bases). There are 15 residues in the CDR3. Trimming pared 0 bases from V and 5 bases from J, leaving 13 bases between. The germline gives CDR1 SGDLS, CDR2 YYNGEE. The CDR3 protein is CASSVVGGEGDTQYF. The CDR3, as DNA: TGTGCCAGCAGCGTAGTAGGGGGAGAAGGAGATACGCAGTATTTT.

The chain joins TRBV30 to TRBJ1-1; possibly TRBD1 for D (5 bases). Germline-derived CDR1 and CDR2 are GTSNPN and SVGIG (reference sequence). This CDR3 region has 13 residues. V was cut by 4 bases and J by 0 bases, with 9 bases left in between. CDR3 DNA sequence: TGTGCCTGGACACAGGTTTTGAACACTGAAGCTTTCTTT. Protein product: CAWTQVLNTEAFF.

The chain employs TRBV18 and TRBJ2-3; no firm D call. CDR1 and CDR2 (germline): KGHSH, LQKENI. CDR3 size: 14 residues. With 3 bases removed from V and 3 bases from J, the gap between germline ends came to 10 bases. The CDR3 sequence: CASSPFRQTDTQYF. The CDR3 region has the DNA TGTGCCAGCTCACCCTTCCGACAAACAGATACGCAGTATTTT.

The J gene is TRBJ2-7, the V gene TRBV9; 8 nucleotides align to TRBD2. The junction had 4 bases not matched to a gene; V was cut back by 0 bases and J by 2 bases. The germline gives CDR1 SGDLS, CDR2 YYNGEE. The CDR3 runs to 15 residues. For the CDR3, the DNA is TGTGCCAGCAGCGTAGGAGCGGGAGTCGCCTACGAGCAGTACTTC. This sequence encodes CASSVGAGVAYEQYF.

V is TRBV10-3 and J is TRBJ1-5, with D uncertain. This CDR3 contains 13 residues. Trimming shortened V by 10 bases and J by 2 bases, and 12 bases separated the two germline ends. Germline assignment: CDR1 ENHRY and CDR2 SYGVKD. CDR3 bases: TGTGCCACCCGGATGCCGGGCAATCAGCCCCAGCATTTT. It specifies CATRMPGNQPQHF.

CDR3 bases: TGTGCCTGGAGTGTACGTAGGGGAAAACTGTTTTTT. This encodes CAWSVRRGKLFF. The genes are TRBV30 and TRBJ1-4; D is perhaps TRBD1 (5 bases). The CDR3 is 12 amino acids. CDR1 is GTSNPN and CDR2 is SVGIG in the germline V gene (reference sequence). Trimming left V 0 bases short and J 10 bases short, with 9 bases between.

CDR3 sequence reads: CASSVVLMASEEQFF. The CDR3 DNA is TGTGCCAGCAGCGTAGTCCTGATGGCGAGTGAGGAGCAGTTCTTC. The chain has TRBV11-2 and TRBJ2-1; D is undetermined. Trimming took off 5 bases at V and 10 bases at J, with 21 bases between the two ends. Germline CDR1 is SGHAT and CDR2 is FQNNGV. The CDR3 is made up of 15 amino acids.

Here the CDR3 reads CASSYSTGRAGEQYF. The CDR3 DNA reads as TGTGCCAGCAGTTACTCGACCGGGAGAGCGGGCGAGCAGTACTTC. V is TRBV6-5 and J is TRBJ2-7; maybe TRBD2 (6 bases). There are 15 residues in the CDR3. Germline V gives CDR1 MNHEY, CDR2 SVGAGI. V lost 0 bases and J 6 bases, leaving 15 bases between the germline ends.

The V call is TRBV7-3, the J call TRBJ2-6, with a possible D match to TRBD1 (6 bases). Deletions cut 0 bases from V and 4 bases from J, with 10 bases between. This CDR3 spans 16 amino acids. Germline-derived CDR1 and CDR2 are SGHTA and FQGTGA. The DNA of the CDR3 is TGTGCCAGCAGCTTAACTCGACAGGTGGGGGCCAACGTCCTGACTTTC. Its translation is CASSLTRQVGANVLTF.

This clone was detected once. The CDR3 protein is CASSTPLRGPTDTQYF. CDR3 nucleotide sequence: TGTGCCAGTAGTACCCCCTTGAGAGGGCCCACAGATACGCAGTATTTT. This chain links TRBV19 with TRBJ2-3, with D possibly TRBD2 on 5 matching bases. The CDR3 is 16 residues long. Germline-derived CDR1 and CDR2 are LNHDA and SQIVND (reference sequence). V was cut by 4 bases and J by 2 bases, with 16 bases left in between.